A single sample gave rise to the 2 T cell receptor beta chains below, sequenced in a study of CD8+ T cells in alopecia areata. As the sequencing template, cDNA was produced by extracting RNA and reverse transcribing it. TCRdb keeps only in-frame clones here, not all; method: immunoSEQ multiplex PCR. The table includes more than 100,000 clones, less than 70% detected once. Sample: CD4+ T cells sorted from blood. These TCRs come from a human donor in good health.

The CDR3 loop reads CASSEDAGGPTDTQYF. The CDR3, as DNA: TGTGCCAGCAGTGAAGATGCAGGGGGCCCCACAGATACGCAGTATTTT. The chain links TRBV6-1 to TRBJ2-3; 8 nucleotides line up with TRBD1. The CDR3 sequence is 16 residues long. Unmatched junction bases numbered 5, after V lost 1 base and J lost 2 bases. In germline, CDR1 is MNHNS, CDR2 SASEGT.

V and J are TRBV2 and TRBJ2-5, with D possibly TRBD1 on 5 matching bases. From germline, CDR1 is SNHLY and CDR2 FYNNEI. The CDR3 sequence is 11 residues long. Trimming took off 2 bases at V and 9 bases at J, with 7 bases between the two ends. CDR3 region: CASSESGPQYF. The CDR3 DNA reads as TGTGCCAGCAGTGAATCAGGGCCCCAGTACTTC.